The 23 T cell receptor beta chains in this list originate from one sample, sequenced in a study of T cell responses to AZD1222 COVID-19 vaccine. Sequencing was performed with immunoSEQ multiplex PCR; in TCRdb, only in-frame clones are kept and a portion is missing. The sample includes tens of thousands of clones, around nine tenths of them seen just once. The sample was peripheral blood, taken 28 days after the second AZD1222 dose. All receptors come from an adult who received the AZD1222 COVID-19 vaccine.

In this sample, this clone turned up once. The chain links TRBV3-1 (or the pseudogene TRBV3-2) to TRBJ1-5; 10 nucleotides align to TRBD1. The ends lost 5 bases at V and 2 bases at J; junction bases unmatched: 9. Germline CDR1 is LGHDT and CDR2 is YNNKEL (reference sequence). CDR3 length: 17 residues. CDR3 protein: CASSWGTGQGGNQPQHF. The CDR3 DNA is TGTGCCAGCAGCTGGGGTACCGGACAGGGGGGCAATCAGCCCCAGCATTTT.

This chain connects TRBV4-3 to TRBJ2-7, with unresolved D. The germline V gene has CDR1 LGHNA and CDR2 YSLEER. Trimming took 3 bases from V and 4 from J, leaving 10 bases between them. The CDR3 has 13 residues. The CDR3: CASSQPTYYEQYF. The CDR3 DNA sequence: TGCGCCAGCAGCCAGCCCACATATTACGAGCAGTACTTC.

This sequence joins TRBV28 and TRBJ2-2, with D possibly TRBD2 on 6 matching bases. Germline CDR1 reads MDHEN; CDR2 reads SYDVKM. V lost 9 bases and J lost 6, with 11 bases in between. The CDR3 sequence is 12 residues long. The CDR3 spells CASCWGAGELFF. The CDR3 region has the DNA TGTGCCAGTTGTTGGGGGGCCGGGGAGCTGTTTTTT. Supplemented by reference TRBV28 and TRBJ2-2, the full variable domain reads DVKVTQSSRYLVKRTGEKVFLECVQDMDHENMFWYRQDPGLGLRLIYFSYDVKMKEKGDIPEGYSVSREKKERFSLILESASTNQTSMYLCASCWGAGELFFGEGSRLTVL.

The chain recombines TRBV12-2 with TRBJ1-2; TRBD1 is the table's D call and was not checked against the DNA. TRBV12-2 corresponds to a pseudogene. CDR3 length equals 16 residues. In nucleotides, the CDR3 is TGTGCAAGTCGATTGGGACAGGGAGCAAGAGACTATGGCTACACCTTC. Amino acids: CASRLGQGARDYGYTF.

The chain employs TRBV18 and TRBJ1-2; no definite D call. V lost 6 bases and J 8 bases, leaving 10 bases between the germline ends. The CDR3 spans 11 residues. Germline values: CDR1 KGHSH, CDR2 LQKENI. Here the CDR3 DNA reads TGTGCCAGCTCTTTAGGGAACGGCTACACCTTC. Protein sequence: CASSLGNGYTF. The whole variable domain, filled in from reference TRBV18 and TRBJ1-2, reads NAGVMQNPRHLVRRRGQEARLRCSPMKGHSHVYWYRQLPEEGLKFMVYLQKENIIDESGMPKERFSAEFPKEGPSILRIQQVVRGDSAAYFCASSLGNGYTFGSGTRLTVV.

V usage is TRBV10-3 and J usage is TRBJ2-1; 9 bases fit TRBD2. The J segment lost 8 bases and the V segment lost 8 bases, leaving 4 bases of the junction unmatched. Germline CDR1 and CDR2: ENHRY and SYGVKD. The CDR3 covers 12 residues. CDR3 amino acids: CAIGIAGDEQFF. CDR3 nucleotide sequence: TGTGCCATCGGAATAGCGGGGGATGAGCAGTTCTTC.

This clone was found once. V is TRBV5-4 and J is TRBJ2-3; 8 nucleotides agree with TRBD2. J gave up 5 bases and V 6 bases, and 11 bases lay outside the gene matches. Germline V gene data show CDR1 as SGHNT and CDR2 as YYREEE (reference sequence). This CDR3 spans 15 amino acids. This CDR3 reads CASINSAGGGDTQYF. The CDR3 DNA follows: TGTGCCAGCATCAATTCGGCGGGGGGTGGAGATACGCAGTATTTT.

This clone was observed a single time. The CDR3 region is CASSPSGSRETQYF. CDR3 bases: TGTGCCAGCTCACCGTCAGGGAGCAGGGAGACCCAGTACTTC. The chain recombines TRBV18 with TRBJ2-5; D possibly matches TRBD1 or TRBD2 (5 bases each). V lost 3 bases to trimming and J lost 5 bases, with 13 bases between them. The CDR3 runs to 14 residues. Germline values: CDR1 KGHSH, CDR2 LQKENI.

The chain joins TRBV27 to TRBJ1-1, with 8 bases fitting TRBD1. The CDR3 has 13 residues. Germline V gene sequence: CDR1 MNHEY, CDR2 SMNVEV (reference sequence). V trimming: 10 bases; J trimming: 0 bases; junction bases outside the gene matches: 4. Written as DNA, the CDR3 is TGTGCCACCCACAGGGGGTTGAACACTGAAGCTTTCTTT. It codes for CATHRGLNTEAFF.

V and J are TRBV6-6 and TRBJ2-7, with TRBD2 as a possible D gene (6 bases). The CDR3 has 17 residues. Trimming removed 5 bases at V and 4 bases at J, with 24 bases between. Per germline, CDR1 MNHNY and CDR2 SVGAGI (reference sequence). The CDR3 loop is CASSPDPPGGTGYEQYF. Here the CDR3 DNA reads TGTGCCAGCAGTCCCGACCCGCCCGGGGGTACTGGATACGAGCAGTACTTC.

This chain uses TRBV10-3 with TRBJ2-1, with 10 bases matching TRBD1. Germline V gene data show CDR1 as ENHRY and CDR2 as SYGVKD. The length of the CDR3 is 13 residues. J gave up 7 bases and V 8 bases, and 5 bases lay outside the gene matches. Written as DNA, the CDR3 is TGTGCCATCGGGGACAGGGGATATAATGAGCAGTTCTTC. As protein: CAIGDRGYNEQFF.

Only one count was recorded for this clone. V and J are TRBV13 and TRBJ2-7, with D hard to call. This CDR3 region has 12 residues. Germline CDR1 and CDR2: PRHDT and FYEKMQ (reference sequence). Between the trimmed V and J ends, which lost 2 bases and 6 bases, there was a span of 8 bases. CDR3 DNA sequence: TGTGCCAGCAGCTTACCCCCGGGCGAGCAGTACTTC. This codes for CASSLPPGEQYF.

This clone was detected once. The chain couples TRBV2 to TRBJ2-4; TRBD2 aligns across 8 bases. V shed 6 bases and J 0 bases; nucleotides not matched to a gene: 7. Germline V lookup: CDR1 SNHLY, CDR2 FYNNEI. CDR3 length: 16 amino acids. The CDR3 DNA reads TGTGCCAGCAGACGGCGGGGGGCCCTAGCCAAAAACATTCAGTACTTC. Its protein is CASRRRGALAKNIQYF.

The gene calls are TRBV6-6 and TRBJ1-1, with 9 nucleotides matching TRBD1. Germline V lookup: CDR1 MNHNY, CDR2 SVGAGI (reference sequence). The CDR3 is made up of 13 amino acids. CDR3 sequence (DNA): TGTACCCTTAGGGGGGACAGGGACACTGAAGCTTTCTTT. Its translation: CTLRGDRDTEAFF.

The chain uses TRBV5-4 and TRBJ2-2; D is possibly TRBD1 (7 bases). Trimming shortened V by 4 bases and J by 0 bases, and 16 bases separated the two germline ends. Germline V CDR1 and CDR2: SGHNT, YYREEE (reference sequence). The CDR3 has 17 residues. The CDR3 is CASSRGMGQTNTGELFF. The CDR3 DNA sequence: TGTGCCAGCAGCCGCGGGATGGGACAGACGAACACCGGGGAGCTGTTTTTT.

This chain connects TRBV9 to TRBJ2-7; D remains unclear. Germline assignment: CDR1 SGDLS and CDR2 YYNGEE. The V gene lost 0 bases and the J gene lost 0 bases, with 7 bases spanning the gap. This CDR3 has 14 amino acids. The CDR3 DNA sequence: TGTGCCAGCAGCGTAGACGTCAACTCCTACGAGCAGTACTTC. Its protein is CASSVDVNSYEQYF.

The V and J genes are TRBV5-1 and TRBJ2-3, with D uncertain. The CDR3 sequence is 11 residues long. V was trimmed by 0 bases and J by 5 bases, leaving 1 base between them. From germline, CDR1 is SGHRS and CDR2 YFSETQ. CDR3 sequence reads: CASSLEDTQYF. The CDR3 nucleotides read TGCGCCAGCAGCTTGGAAGATACGCAGTATTTT.

This clone was detected once. Other DNA sequences of this sample code for an identical CDR3. For the CDR3, the DNA is TGCAGTGCCAGGGAAGAGACCCAGTACTTC. It specifies CSAREETQYF. V is TRBV20-1 and J is TRBJ2-5; D is possibly TRBD1 (5 bases). CDR3 length: 10 residues. Germline-derived CDR1 and CDR2 are DFQATT and SNEGSKA (reference sequence). Deletions cut 6 bases from V and 3 bases from J, with 5 bases between.

The chain links TRBV6-5 to TRBJ2-3; D is unclear. From germline, CDR1 is MNHEY and CDR2 SVGAGI. The length of the CDR3 is 11 residues. V was trimmed by 6 bases and J by 2 bases, leaving 3 bases between them. This chain's CDR3 is CASRDTDTQYF. CDR3 nucleotide sequence: TGTGCCAGCAGGGACACAGATACGCAGTATTTT.

This clone was detected a few times. This chain joins TRBV7-2 and TRBJ2-5; D might be TRBD1 or TRBD2, each matching 5 bases. CDR1 SGHTA and CDR2 FQGNSA come from the germline V gene. Trimming shortened V by 4 bases and J by 8 bases, and 11 bases separated the two germline ends. The CDR3 runs to 12 residues. The CDR3: CASSSPWDTQYF. The CDR3 DNA sequence: TGTGCCAGCAGCTCCCCCTGGGACACCCAGTACTTC.

The gene calls are TRBV4-3 and TRBJ1-1; D unresolved. The CDR3 spans 14 residues. Germline V gene lookup returns CDR1 LGHNA and CDR2 YSLEER. V shed 2 bases and J shed 4 bases, with 11 bases lying between them. CDR3 in DNA: TGCGCCAGCAGCCAAATGCCGGGAGCCACTGAAGCTTTCTTT. Its translation is CASSQMPGATEAFF.

The chain employs TRBV9 and TRBJ2-5, with no clear D. CDR3 length: 12 residues. Germline V CDR1 and CDR2: SGDLS, YYNGEE. With 5 bases removed from V and 2 bases from J, the gap between germline ends came to 7 bases. The CDR3 DNA reads as TGTGCCAGCAGTGGTATTCAAGAGACCCAGTACTTC. Translated: CASSGIQETQYF.

This clone has a single count. The identical CDR3 is also encoded by other nucleotide sequences in the sample. The chain carries TRBV4-2 and TRBJ2-7; no firm D call. CDR1 is LGHNA and CDR2 is YNFKEQ in the germline V gene. The CDR3 has 12 amino acids. V dropped 0 bases and J dropped 3 bases, with 3 bases sitting between them. DNA of the CDR3: TGTGCCAGCAGCCAAGATAGCTACGAGCAGTACTTC. Protein: CASSQDSYEQYF.